This T cell receptor beta chain is drawn from a study of CD8+ T cells in alopecia areata. As for the study in general: Treated patients were given 5 to 10 mg oral tofacitinib twice daily. Patients remained on tofacitinib for 6 to 18 months and then went 6 months without it.

Looked up from germline, CDR1 is LNHDA and CDR2 is SQIVND (reference sequence). This CDR3 has 16 residues. V lost 4 bases and J lost 0; bases outside the gene matches: 3. Findings of the study overall: There were also resident alphabeta T cells of normal skin sequenced in scalp samples.

Collected material from alopecia areata patients comprised lesional scalp punch biopsies and peripheral blood. To note about this clone: Antigen unknown. This specimen includes other DNA sequences encoding the same CDR3.

RNA extraction and reverse transcription yielded cDNA as sequencing template. Sequencing was performed with immunoSEQ multiplex PCR; in TCRdb, only in-frame clones are kept and a portion is missing. The table records 150,000 to 200,000 clones, 50% to 70% of them present only once. The clonotype was recovered from a human donor with alopecia areata. This chain links TRBV19 with TRBJ2-6, with TRBD1 matching 7 bases. The sequenced sample was CD4+ T cells sorted from blood, obtained at week 0. CDR3 sequence: CASSRDSSSGANVLTF. CDR3 in DNA: TGTGCCAGTAGTAGGGACAGTTCCTCTGGGGCCAACGTCCTGACTTTC.